This TCR beta chain was obtained from a study of blood T cells in healthy people across ages. Remarks on this clonotype: The antigen is unknown. Compared with germline, one end of the junction differs, possibly owing to a read error.

Peripheral blood from each donor was collected in a volume of approximately 10 milliliters. Germline V gene lookup returns CDR1 SGHVS and CDR2 FQNEAQ. This CDR3 has 15 amino acids. It was with a sample-barcoded 5' primer and a J-beta primer mix that a second PCR of about 6 to 12 cycles was run. Each of the cDNA molecules was tagged by a template-switch adaptor with 12 random nucleotides. TCRdb independently ran MiXCR on the 5' RACE reads; one entry per CDR3 protein. The table shows fewer than 2,000,000 distinct CDR3 sequences, with about 31% occurring only once. Findings of the study overall: A greater number of naive CD4+ cells and higher diversity distinguished long-lived donors from aged donors. Unsorted PBMCs prevented conclusive naive versus antigen-experienced comparison.

The chain employs TRBV7-8 and TRBJ2-1, with D perhaps TRBD2 (6 bases). The sample was blood. The source of this sequence is a woman aged 25 to 39 in good health. The CDR3 is CASSLVSGSYSEQFF. CDR3 bases: TGTGCCAGCAGCTTAGTTAGCGGATCCTACAGTGAGCAGTTCTTC.